A selection of T cell receptor beta chains follows, all from one sample in a study of blood T cell repertoires in COVID-19. Some clones are missing from TCRdb's copy, which holds only in-frame ones; the method was immunoSEQ multiplex PCR. The sample records 110,000 to 150,000 clones, over 75% being singletons. The sample consisted of peripheral blood. These receptor sequences come from a man aged 50-59 years with acute or convalescent COVID-19. CDR3s include the opening cysteine and the closing phenylalanine or tryptophan. Each record gives: J gene, clone size, V gene, D gene, CDR3 DNA, CDR3 protein. A D gene is named only where the DNA matches it firmly. For some rows the clone size is stated as once, few or many, or as a class when expanded; others skip it.

J gene: TRBJ2-1
clone size: .
V gene: TRBV28
D gene: TRBD2
CDR3 DNA: TGTGCCAGCAGTCCCCCCCAAGCGGGGGTCTACAATGAGCAGTTCTTC
CDR3 protein: CASSPPQAGVYNEQFF

J gene: TRBJ1-3
clone size: .
V gene: TRBV19
D gene: TRBD1
CDR3 DNA: TGTGCCAGTAGCCACGCCGACAGGGCCACCATATATTTT
CDR3 protein: CASSHADRATIYF

J gene: TRBJ1-6
clone size: .
V gene: TRBV7-3
D gene: .
CDR3 DNA: TGTGCCAGCAGCTTAAATGAGGGTTCCTCACCCCTCCACTTT
CDR3 protein: CASSLNEGSSPLHF

J gene: TRBJ2-7
clone size: .
V gene: TRBV18
D gene: TRBD1
CDR3 DNA: TGTGCCAGCAGGCCGGGACAGGGGTACTACGAGCAGTACTTC
CDR3 protein: CASRPGQGYYEQYF

J gene: TRBJ1-5
clone size: once
V gene: TRBV14
D gene: .
CDR3 DNA: TGTGCCAGCAGCCAAGAGACAGCTGGGACAAATCAGCCCCAGCATTTT
CDR3 protein: CASSQETAGTNQPQHF

J gene: TRBJ2-1
clone size: few
V gene: TRBV13
D gene: .
CDR3 DNA: TGTGCCAGCAACTTGGGAGCGGACTCCTACAATGAGCAGTTCTTC
CDR3 protein: CASNLGADSYNEQFF

J gene: TRBJ2-2
clone size: .
V gene: TRBV27
D gene: .
CDR3 DNA: TGTGCCAGCAGTTTTTTGCCGGACACCGGGGAGCTGTTTTTT
CDR3 protein: CASSFLPDTGELFF

J gene: TRBJ1-2
clone size: .
V gene: TRBV6-5
D gene: .
CDR3 DNA: TGTGCCAGCAGTTACTCGGGTGGGGGCAGGGGCTACACCTTC
CDR3 protein: CASSYSGGGRGYTF

J gene: TRBJ2-3
clone size: .
V gene: TRBV11-3
D gene: .
CDR3 DNA: TGTGCCAGCAGCTTTGGGCTAGCGAGCATGGGGGGAGATACGCAGTATTTT
CDR3 protein: CASSFGLASMGGDTQYF

J gene: TRBJ1-1
clone size: .
V gene: TRBV2
D gene: .
CDR3 DNA: TGTGCCAGGGAGACCACAGGGATTGCTTTCTTT
CDR3 protein: CARETTGIAFF

J gene: TRBJ1-1
clone size: .
V gene: TRBV27
D gene: TRBD1
CDR3 DNA: TGTGCCAGCAGTTTACCAGGACAGGGGCGGACTGAAGCTTTCTTT
CDR3 protein: CASSLPGQGRTEAFF

J gene: TRBJ1-6
clone size: .
V gene: TRBV7-9
D gene: .
CDR3 DNA: TGTGCCAGCAGCCGCGGACTCCTCCGGGGTTCACCCCTCCACTTT
CDR3 protein: CASSRGLLRGSPLHF

J gene: TRBJ1-1
clone size: few
V gene: TRBV7-9
D gene: .
CDR3 DNA: TGTGCCAGCAGACCCAGGACTTTCATGGGTAACACTGAAGCTTTCTTT
CDR3 protein: CASRPRTFMGNTEAFF

J gene: TRBJ1-2
clone size: once
V gene: TRBV3-1/TRBV3-2
D gene: .
CDR3 DNA: TGTGCCAGCAGCCAACACAGAAACTATGGCTACACCTTC
CDR3 protein: CASSQHRNYGYTF

J gene: TRBJ2-1
clone size: .
V gene: TRBV24-1
D gene: TRBD1
CDR3 DNA: TGTGCCACGGTTCCGGGACAGGGGGGCGAGCAGTTCTTC
CDR3 protein: CATVPGQGGEQFF

J gene: TRBJ1-3
clone size: .
V gene: TRBV19
D gene: .
CDR3 DNA: TGTGCCAGTACCTTTGATCAGATAACAGGAAACACCATATATTTT
CDR3 protein: CASTFDQITGNTIYF

J gene: TRBJ1-6
clone size: .
V gene: TRBV12-3/TRBV12-4
D gene: TRBD1
CDR3 DNA: TGTGCCAGCAGTAGGGACAGGGATTCACCCCTCCACTTT
CDR3 protein: CASSRDRDSPLHF

J gene: TRBJ2-7
clone size: .
V gene: TRBV27
D gene: .
CDR3 DNA: TGTGCCAGCAGGCTAGCGCTGTCCTTTCACGAGCAGTACTTC
CDR3 protein: CASRLALSFHEQYF

J gene: TRBJ1-2
clone size: .
V gene: TRBV6-5
D gene: .
CDR3 DNA: TGTGCCAGCAGTCCCTTTGGGGGGGGCGGCTACACCTTC
CDR3 protein: CASSPFGGGGYTF

J gene: TRBJ2-7
clone size: .
V gene: TRBV12-3/TRBV12-4
D gene: .
CDR3 DNA: TGTGCCAGCAGTTTAGCTCAGGGTAACGAGCAGTACTTC
CDR3 protein: CASSLAQGNEQYF

J gene: TRBJ2-3
clone size: many
V gene: TRBV2
D gene: .
CDR3 DNA: TGTGCCAGCAGTGATACTAGGACAGGGAGGGGGTTTACGCAGTATTTT
CDR3 protein: CASSDTRTGRGFTQYF

J gene: TRBJ1-2
clone size: .
V gene: TRBV6-4
D gene: .
CDR3 DNA: TGTGCCAGCAGTGAGTTAGGGGTAAAAAGCTATGGCTACACCTTC
CDR3 protein: CASSELGVKSYGYTF

J gene: TRBJ2-1
clone size: .
V gene: TRBV28
D gene: .
CDR3 DNA: TGTGCCAGCAGTCCAACTGTGGGACTCAATGAGCAGTTCTTC
CDR3 protein: CASSPTVGLNEQFF

J gene: TRBJ2-1
clone size: .
V gene: TRBV7-7
D gene: TRBD2
CDR3 DNA: TGTGCTAGCAGCTCGGGACTAGCGCTTAACAATGAGCAGTTCTTC
CDR3 protein: CASSSGLALNNEQFF

J gene: TRBJ1-1
clone size: .
V gene: TRBV7-8
D gene: TRBD1
CDR3 DNA: TGTGCCAGCAGCTTAGGGCGACAGGGAGAAGCTTTCTTT
CDR3 protein: CASSLGRQGEAFF

J gene: TRBJ2-5
clone size: .
V gene: TRBV18
D gene: .
CDR3 DNA: TGTGCCAGCTCACCACCTGGGGCCAGGCAGGAGACCCAGTACTTC
CDR3 protein: CASSPPGARQETQYF

J gene: TRBJ2-1
clone size: .
V gene: TRBV4-2
D gene: TRBD2
CDR3 DNA: TGTGCCAGCAGCCAAGAGTCGGGACTAGCGGGACCCTACAATGAGCAGTTCTTC
CDR3 protein: CASSQESGLAGPYNEQFF

J gene: TRBJ2-1
clone size: .
V gene: TRBV7-3
D gene: TRBD2
CDR3 DNA: TGTGCCAGCCAAACAGCGGGGGGGCGGAACAATGAGCAGTTCTTC
CDR3 protein: CASQTAGGRNNEQFF

J gene: TRBJ2-1
clone size: .
V gene: TRBV19
D gene: TRBD2
CDR3 DNA: TGTGCCAGTAATCCTAGCGGGAGTTCTACGAATGAGCAGTTCTTC
CDR3 protein: CASNPSGSSTNEQFF

J gene: TRBJ1-1
clone size: .
V gene: TRBV27
D gene: .
CDR3 DNA: TGTGCCAGCAGTGTCAGGCTGAACACTGAAGCTTTCTTT
CDR3 protein: CASSVRLNTEAFF

J gene: TRBJ1-2
clone size: .
V gene: TRBV5-5
D gene: TRBD1
CDR3 DNA: TGTGCCAGCAGCCCGGACGGACAGGGGAACTATGGCTACACCTTC
CDR3 protein: CASSPDGQGNYGYTF

J gene: TRBJ2-2
clone size: .
V gene: TRBV7-6
D gene: .
CDR3 DNA: TGTGCCAGCAGCTTAGCGTGGGGAGACGTTAACACCGGGGAGCTGTTTTTT
CDR3 protein: CASSLAWGDVNTGELFF

J gene: TRBJ2-1
clone size: .
V gene: TRBV18
D gene: TRBD2
CDR3 DNA: TGTGCCAGCTCACCACAGGGACTAGCGGGAAACAATGAGCAGTTCTTC
CDR3 protein: CASSPQGLAGNNEQFF

J gene: TRBJ2-7
clone size: once
V gene: TRBV19
D gene: .
CDR3 DNA: TGTGCCAGTAGTATAACGGGGAACTCGGACGAGCAGTACTTC
CDR3 protein: CASSITGNSDEQYF

J gene: TRBJ2-3
clone size: .
V gene: TRBV4-1
D gene: .
CDR3 DNA: TGCGCCAGCAGCCAAGGGCGAGACTACACAGATACGCAGTATTTT
CDR3 protein: CASSQGRDYTDTQYF

J gene: TRBJ1-3
clone size: .
V gene: TRBV9
D gene: .
CDR3 DNA: TGTGCCAGCAGCGATTATAGGGGCGTCTCTGGAAACACCATATATTTT
CDR3 protein: CASSDYRGVSGNTIYF

J gene: TRBJ1-1
clone size: .
V gene: TRBV28
D gene: .
CDR3 DNA: TGTGCCAGCAGTTTATGGGGCACCCACACTGAAGCTTTCTTT
CDR3 protein: CASSLWGTHTEAFF

J gene: TRBJ1-5
clone size: .
V gene: TRBV5-1
D gene: TRBD1
CDR3 DNA: TGCGCCAGCAGCTACACAGGGGGCCAGCCCCAGCATTTT
CDR3 protein: CASSYTGGQPQHF

J gene: TRBJ2-7
clone size: .
V gene: TRBV3-1/TRBV3-2
D gene: TRBD2
CDR3 DNA: TGTGCCAGCAGCCACGGGACTAGCGGGCCCCTCGAGCAGTACTTC
CDR3 protein: CASSHGTSGPLEQYF

J gene: TRBJ1-1
clone size: .
V gene: TRBV6-5
D gene: .
CDR3 DNA: TGTGCCAGCGACCGGGGACAGAACACTGAAGCTTTCTTT
CDR3 protein: CASDRGQNTEAFF

J gene: TRBJ1-5
clone size: .
V gene: TRBV3-1/TRBV3-2
D gene: TRBD1
CDR3 DNA: TGTGCCAGCAGCCGAACAGGGGTGGAACAGCCCCAGCATTTT
CDR3 protein: CASSRTGVEQPQHF